This T cell receptor (beta chain) was recovered during a study of blood T cells in healthy people across ages. The use of a sample-barcoded 5' primer and a J-beta primer mix characterized a second PCR of about 7 to 12 cycles. Each CDR3 protein gets one entry after TCRdb re-called the 5' RACE reads with MiXCR. The sample lists under 700,000 distinct CDR3 sequences; approximately 25% were seen once. This clonotype was seen only a few times. The same data also contributed to another study, on T cells of mothers and their children.

Sequencing was performed on blood. The sequence was obtained from a boy between 10 and 17 years old in good health.

CDR3 region: CSANRESSYNEQFF. The CDR3 nucleotides are TGCAGTGCAAATCGGGAGAGCTCCTACAATGAGCAGTTCTTC. This chain uses TRBV20-1 with TRBJ2-1; perhaps TRBD2 as D (6 bases). The germline V and J ends were trimmed by 6 bases and 0 bases, with 12 bases remaining between them. Germline V lookup: CDR1 DFQATT, CDR2 SNEGSKA (reference sequence). The length of the CDR3 is 14 residues.